The 24 T cell receptor beta chains below all came from one sample that was sequenced in a study of tumor-infiltrating lymphocytes in primary liver carcinoma. Unsorted bulk tissue (about 18-32 mg) underwent RNA and DNA co-extraction. Starting material of 500 to 600 ng total RNA yielded TCR beta cDNA via a constant-region primer. Each TCR beta library was derived from three nested multiplex PCR rounds that employed slightly modified ARM-PCR. Both of the initial two PCR rounds ran for about 11 cycles and employed TRBV1-TRBV30 forward primers alongside a C-beta reverse primer. Via MiXCR, TCRdb re-called the multiplex PCR reads, giving one row per CDR3 protein. The sample records about 54,000 distinct CDR3 sequences, about 73% being singletons. The sequencing input was liver tumor tissue from sampling region 2. Subset meaning: tumor region T2, inferior pole. The receptor source for this set is a middle-aged man with primary liver carcinoma and hepatitis B virus infection.

Comment on this clonotype: At one end, the junction sequence differs from germline, possibly due to a read error. The chain carries TRBV12-3 or TRBV12-4 and TRBJ2-7; perhaps TRBD2 as D (6 bases). The CDR3 totals 14 residues. The CDR3 region is CASSSGTVSSVQNF. Here the CDR3 DNA reads TGTGCCAGCAGTTCTGGGACTGTCTCCAGCGTGCAGAACTTC.

A note on this clonotype: A junction boundary mismatches the germline segment, possibly from a read error. The chain recombines TRBV11-2 with TRBJ2-2, with a tentative D call TRBD2 (6 bases). Germline-derived CDR1 and CDR2 are SGHAT and FQNNGV. CDR3 length: 15 residues. CDR3 nucleotides: TGTGCCGGCCTCCCACCGGGAGTGTATACCGGGGAGCTCTTCTTT. Amino acids: CAGLPPGVYTGELFF.

About this clonotype itself: A much larger clone differs from this one at a single base, so this may be a read error. This chain uses TRBV7-9 with TRBJ2-3; TRBD2 matches at 7 bases. The CDR3 totals 16 residues. CDR1 and CDR2 (germline): SEHNR, FQNEAQ (reference sequence). CDR3 in amino acids: CASSLAGAGPTNTQYF. The CDR3 DNA reads as TGTGCCAGCAGCTTAGCGGGAGCGGGACCCACAAATACGCAGTATTTT.

This clonotype was seen a single time. One end of the junction does not line up with germline, which may come from a read error. CDR3: CASSRGVNYGYAF. The CDR3 bases are TGTGCCAGCAGCCGAGGGGTTAACTATGGCTACGCCTTC. The genes are TRBV12-3 or TRBV12-4 and TRBJ1-2; tentatively, D is TRBD1 (5 bases). This CDR3 comprises 13 residues.

On this clonotype itself: A much larger clone is a single base away; this may be a read error. This sequence joins TRBV2 and TRBJ2-3; D assignment may be TRBD1 or TRBD2 (5 bases each). The length of the CDR3 is 14 residues. CDR1 SNHLY and CDR2 FYNNEI come from the germline V gene. The ends were cut back, 5 bases at V and 2 bases at J, with 11 bases in the middle. CDR3 in amino acids: CASSNRDHTDTQYF. CDR3 DNA: TGTGCCAGCAGTAACCGGGACCACACAGATACGCAGTATTTT.

This chain links TRBV7-9 with TRBJ1-2; no reliable D call. Germline V lookup: CDR1 SEHNR, CDR2 FQNEAQ (reference sequence). The CDR3 length is 14 residues. Trimming stripped 9 bases from V and 4 bases from J, with 18 bases between. In DNA, the CDR3 is TGTGCCAGGAACCGTGGGGAGGGTGCCTATGGCTACACCTTC. This sequence encodes CARNRGEGAYGYTF.

Of note for this clonotype: An end of the junction differs from the germline gene, which may be a read error. The rearrangement links TRBV10-3 to TRBJ2-5; D is unresolved. CDR3 length: 14 residues. Germline CDR1 is ENHRY and CDR2 is SYGVKD. The CDR3 coding sequence is TGTGCCATCAGTGAGTCTAGGAACCAAGAGACTCAGTGCTTC. Residues: CAISESRNQETQCF.

About this clonotype: The CDR3 end shows no conserved phenylalanine or tryptophan, and so a read error is likely. The J gene is TRBJ2-2, the V gene TRBV4-1, with D uncertain. The CDR3 covers 15 residues. Per the germline V gene, CDR1 is MGHRA and CDR2 is YSYEKL. The CDR3 DNA is TGCGCCAGCAACCAAGAAGTTGCTAACACCGAGGAGCTGTTTTCT. It specifies CASNQEVANTEELFS.

This clonotype was seen a handful of times. A much larger clone is a single base away; this may be a read error. The J gene is TRBJ2-7, the V gene TRBV5-5; no reliable D call. The CDR3 consists of 11 residues. In germline, CDR1 is SGHKS, CDR2 YYEKEE (reference sequence). CDR3 in amino acids: CAGSLEYEQYF. The CDR3 DNA follows: TGTGCCGGCAGCTTGGAATACGAGCAGTACTTC.

The rearrangement uses TRBV29-1 and TRBJ1-2, with TRBD1 identical over 12 bases. The CDR3 loop spans 15 amino acids. Germline assignment: CDR1 SQVTM and CDR2 ANQGSEA. The CDR3 nucleotides are TGCATCGTAGCCGGGACAGGGGGCGCTGTCTATGGCTACACCTTC. As protein: CIVAGTGGAVYGYTF.

The chain recombines TRBV25-1 with TRBJ2-7, with D unresolved. The germline V gene has CDR1 MGHDK and CDR2 SYGVNS. The CDR3 length is 11 residues. The germline V and J ends were trimmed by 3 bases and 2 bases, with 2 bases remaining between them. CDR3 sequence reads: CASSETYEQYF. The CDR3, as DNA: TGTGCCAGCAGTGAGACCTACGAGCAGTACTTC.

This clonotype has a count of ten or more. The chain recombines TRBV6-5 with TRBJ2-2; D is perhaps TRBD2 (7 bases). Trimming pared 7 bases from V and 4 bases from J, leaving 13 bases between. The CDR3 consists of 14 residues. CDR1 is MNHEY, CDR2 SVGAGI, per germline. The DNA of the CDR3 is TGTGCCAGCAATGGGGGGGCGGGCACCGGGGAGCTGTTTTTT. Translated, it gives CASNGGAGTGELFF.

This clonotype was found a few times. The chain is built from TRBV4-1 and TRBJ1-3; D is possibly TRBD1 (5 bases). CDR1 and CDR2 from the germline V gene are MGHRA and YSYEKL. V was cut by 5 bases and J by 6 bases, with 17 bases left in between. The length of the CDR3 is 15 residues. CDR3 loop: CASSSPPGLTNTIYF. CDR3 nucleotides: TGCGCCAGCAGCTCACCTCCGGGACTTACAAACACCATATATTTT.

The sample holds one count of this clonotype. Possible read error: a much larger clone is one base away. The rearrangement links TRBV11-2 to TRBJ2-1, with D possibly being TRBD1 or TRBD2 (6 bases each). Germline V gene sequence: CDR1 SGHAT, CDR2 FQNNGV. There are 18 residues in the CDR3. DNA for the CDR3: TGTGCCAGCAGCTTAGGGTGGGGGGCGAGACACTTTAGTAATGAGCAGCTCTTC. Its translation: CASSLGWGARHFSNEQLF.

This clonotype was counted only a few times. V is TRBV28 and J is TRBJ2-7, with a weak D call TRBD1 (6 bases). CDR1 and CDR2 (germline): MDHEN, SYDVKM. CDR3 length: 15 amino acids. V was shortened by 7 bases and J by 2 bases, with 18 bases between the two germline ends. The CDR3 protein is CASTSPGHFPYEQYF. The CDR3 coding sequence is TGTGCCAGCACTTCTCCGGGACACTTCCCCTACGAGCAGTACTTC.

The chain is built from TRBV15 and TRBJ2-3; 8 nucleotides match TRBD2. The germline V gene has CDR1 LNHNV and CDR2 YYDKDF (reference sequence). The CDR3 loop spans 16 amino acids. The junction had 12 bases not matched to a gene; V was cut back by 4 bases and J by 6 bases. The CDR3 spells CATSIPGGRIHDTQYF. CDR3 sequence (DNA): TGTGCCACCAGCATACCGGGAGGGCGTATACACGATACGCAGTATTTT.

This clonotype came up a few times. One end of the junction does not line up with germline, which may come from a read error. The chain recombines TRBV7-7 with TRBJ2-1, with D perhaps matching TRBD2 (6 bases). The CDR3 loop spans 17 amino acids. Germline CDR1 SSHAT, CDR2 FNYEAQ (reference sequence). CDR3 DNA sequence: TGTGCTAGCAGCCTAACCAAGGTCGGGAGAACCTACAATGAGCAGTTCTTC. This sequence encodes CASSLTKVGRTYNEQFF. The complete variable domain, with remaining parts taken from reference TRBV7-7 and TRBJ2-1, reads GAGVSQSPRYKVTKRGQDVTLRCDPISSHATLYWYQQALGQGPEFLTYFNYEAQPDKSGLPSDRFSAERPEGSISTLTIQRTEQRDSAMYRCASSLTKVGRTYNEQFFGPGTRLTVL.

Worth noting for this clonotype: A read error may be the cause here, since a much bigger clone is one base away. The rearrangement joins TRBV5-1 to TRBJ2-7; the match to TRBD1 covers 7 bases. Germline-derived CDR1 and CDR2 are SGHRS and YFSETQ. V lost 7 bases, J lost 6 bases, and 16 bases stayed unmatched. The CDR3 has 15 amino acids. CDR3 coding DNA: TGCGCCAGCGGGGCACCGAGACAGGGCATGAGCGAGCAGTACTTC. It codes for CASGAPRQGMSEQYF. Together with reference TRBV5-1 and TRBJ2-7, the CDR3 gives the full variable domain: KAGVTQTPRYLIKTRGQQVTLSCSPISGHRSVSWYQQTPGQGLQFLFEYFSETQRNKGNFPGRFSGRQFSNSRSEMNVSTLELGDSALYLCASGAPRQGMSEQYFGPGTRLTVT.

To note about this clonotype: At one boundary the junction diverges from the germline segment, which might be a read error. This rearrangement joins TRBV6-6 to TRBJ2-7; D is unresolved. Per germline, CDR1 MNHNY and CDR2 SVGAGI (reference sequence). The CDR3 runs to 13 residues. CDR3 bases: TGTGCCTGCAGTCGAAAAAGTGGTTACGAGCAGTACTTC. This encodes CACSRKSGYEQYF.

This clonotype is a singleton in its sample. This chain links TRBV6-5 with TRBJ2-7; the D is unclear. This CDR3 is built from 15 residues. Trimming took 5 bases from V and 2 from J, leaving 16 bases between them. Germline loops: CDR1 MNHEY, CDR2 SVGAGI. CDR3 nucleotide sequence: TGTGCCAGCAGTAGAGAAGCTAGGAGCCCCTACGAGCAGTACTTC. This encodes CASSREARSPYEQYF.

As for this clonotype: A much bigger clone sits one base away, suggesting this may be a read error. The conserved phenylalanine or tryptophan normally closing the CDR3 is absent here, so this likely arose from a read error. The chain joins TRBV5-1 to TRBJ1-4, with 11 bases identical to TRBD1. Germline V CDR1 and CDR2: SGHRS, YFSETQ. With V trimmed by 6 bases and J by 5 bases, 6 bases remained unmatched. CDR3 length equals 15 residues. CDR3 coding DNA: TGCGCCAGCACCCGGACAGGGGGCATCAATGAAAAACTGTTTTAT. As protein: CASTRTGGINEKLFY.

This chain links TRBV29-1 with TRBJ2-7; TRBD2 is a possible D gene (5 bases). Germline CDR1 and CDR2: SQVTM and ANQGSEA. The CDR3 consists of 14 residues. As DNA, the CDR3 is TGCAGTATCCGACCTCAGGACTCTTCCTACGAGCAGTACTTC. Translating gives CSIRPQDSSYEQYF.

This clonotype was seen a handful of times. This may come from a read error, since a much larger clone is one base off. This chain connects TRBV10-3 to TRBJ2-2; 7 bases agree with TRBD2. The CDR3 has 13 amino acids. The germline V gene encodes CDR1 ENHRY and CDR2 SYGVKD. The CDR3 DNA reads TGTACCACGGCTAGCGGCAACACCGGGGAGCTGTTTTTT. This sequence encodes CTTASGNTGELFF.

Of note for this clonotype: This may arise from a read error, as a much more abundant clone is one base away. Because the CDR3 is missing its conserved closing phenylalanine or tryptophan, this is likely a read error. The chain employs TRBV28 and TRBJ2-7; no clear D gene. Trimming removed 6 bases at V and 4 bases at J, with 13 bases between. The CDR3 sequence is 13 residues long. Per germline, CDR1 MDHEN and CDR2 SYDVKM. CDR3 DNA sequence: TGTGCCAGCAGATCCGGGCCCCGTTACGAGCAGTACTAC. Translating it yields CASRSGPRYEQYY.